This T cell receptor (beta chain) was identified during a study of blood T cell repertoires in COVID-19. The wider study: The United States, Italy and Spain were the sources of the acute and convalescent COVID-19 samples. PBMCs, B-cell-depleted T cells, or T cells were the source of the cDNA or gDNA that made up the material.

The ends were cut back, 2 bases at V and 6 bases at J, with 14 bases in the middle. Germline CDR1 MNHEY, CDR2 SVGEGT. The CDR3 totals 14 residues. Original processing notes: Reference gene primer amplification in the assay estimated nucleated cell counts. The table came from immunoSEQ multiplex PCR; TCRdb's copy has only in-frame clones and leaves some out. The V and J calls and clone size were taken over from that table, and D and trimming were inferred from the DNA. The table lists 100,000 to 120,000 clones, almost 80% of them singletons. This TCR was recovered from an elderly woman with active or convalescent COVID-19. The sequencing sample was made of peripheral blood. The V and J genes are TRBV6-2 or TRBV6-3 and TRBJ2-7; D may be TRBD1 (5 bases). CDR3 DNA: TGTGCCAGCAGTTACGAGCCCAGGGCGGCCGAGCAGTACTTC. Encoded protein: CASSYEPRAAEQYF.